This T cell receptor (beta chain) stems from a study of radiotherapy plus CTLA-4 blockade in lung cancer. This CDR3 contains 15 residues. With V trimmed by 0 bases and J by 8 bases, 5 bases remained unmatched. Germline V gives CDR1 SGHRS, CDR2 YFSETQ. The protocol was immunoSEQ multiplex PCR, while the TCRdb copy is restricted to in-frame clones and leaves out a portion. Of tens of thousands of clones in the sample, approximately 84% were seen once. This TCR was recovered from a human donor with non-small cell lung cancer who had a partial response to radiotherapy plus ipilimumab. Specimen: peripheral blood, collected from a patient treated with radiotherapy plus ipilimumab. The chain recombines TRBV5-1 with TRBJ1-6, with TRBD1 matching over 7 bases. The CDR3 coding sequence is TGCGCCAGCAGCTTGGCCACAGGGGATCATTCACCCCTCCACTTT. This translates into CASSLATGDHSPLHF.